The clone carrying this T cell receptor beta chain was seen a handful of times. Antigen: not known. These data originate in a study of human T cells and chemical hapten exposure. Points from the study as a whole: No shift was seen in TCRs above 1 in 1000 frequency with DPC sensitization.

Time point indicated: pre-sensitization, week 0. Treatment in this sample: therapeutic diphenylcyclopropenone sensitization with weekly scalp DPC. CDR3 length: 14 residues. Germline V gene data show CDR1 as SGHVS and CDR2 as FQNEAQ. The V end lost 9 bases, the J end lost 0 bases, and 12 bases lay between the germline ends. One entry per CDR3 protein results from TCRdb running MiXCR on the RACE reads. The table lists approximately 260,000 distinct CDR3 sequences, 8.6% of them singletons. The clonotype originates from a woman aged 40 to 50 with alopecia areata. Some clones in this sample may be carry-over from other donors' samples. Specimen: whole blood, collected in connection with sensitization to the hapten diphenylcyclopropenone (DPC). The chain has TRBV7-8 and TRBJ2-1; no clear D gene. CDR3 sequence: CASLHDLSYNEQFF. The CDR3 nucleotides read TGTGCCAGTCTCCACGACCTCTCCTACAATGAGCAGTTCTTC.